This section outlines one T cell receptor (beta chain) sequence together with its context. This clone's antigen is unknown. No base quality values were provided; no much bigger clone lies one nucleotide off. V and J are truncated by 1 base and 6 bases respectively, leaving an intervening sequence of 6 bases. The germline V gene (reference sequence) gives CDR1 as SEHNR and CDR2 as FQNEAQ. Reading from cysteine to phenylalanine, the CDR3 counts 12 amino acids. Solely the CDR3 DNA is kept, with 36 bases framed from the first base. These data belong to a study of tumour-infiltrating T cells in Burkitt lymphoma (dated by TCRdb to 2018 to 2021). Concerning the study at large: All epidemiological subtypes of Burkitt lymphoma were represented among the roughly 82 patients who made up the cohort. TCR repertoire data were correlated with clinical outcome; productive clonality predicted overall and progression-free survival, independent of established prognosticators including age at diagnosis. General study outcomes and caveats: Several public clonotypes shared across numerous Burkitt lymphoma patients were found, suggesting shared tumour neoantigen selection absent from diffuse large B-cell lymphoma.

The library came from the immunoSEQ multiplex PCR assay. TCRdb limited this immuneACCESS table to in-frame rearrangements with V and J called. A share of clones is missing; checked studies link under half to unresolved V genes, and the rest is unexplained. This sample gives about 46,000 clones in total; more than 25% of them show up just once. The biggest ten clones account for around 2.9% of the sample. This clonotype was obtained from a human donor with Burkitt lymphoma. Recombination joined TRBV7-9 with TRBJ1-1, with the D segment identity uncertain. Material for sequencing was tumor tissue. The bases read TGTGCCAGCAGCTTAGAAGGTGCTGAAGCTTTCTTT. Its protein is CASSLEGAEAFF.